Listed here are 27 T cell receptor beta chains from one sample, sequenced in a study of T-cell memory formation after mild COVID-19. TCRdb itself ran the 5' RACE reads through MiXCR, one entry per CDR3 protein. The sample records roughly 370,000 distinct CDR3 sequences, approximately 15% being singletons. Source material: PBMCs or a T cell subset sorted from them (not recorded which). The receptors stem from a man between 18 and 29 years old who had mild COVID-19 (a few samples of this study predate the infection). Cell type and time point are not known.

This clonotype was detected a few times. This CDR3 is CASSVPPTGGKETQYF. CDR3 sequence (DNA): TGTGCCAGCAGCGTACCCCCGACAGGGGGCAAGGAGACCCAGTACTTC. The gene calls are TRBV9 and TRBJ2-5, with 10 positions matching TRBD1. The germline CDR1 and CDR2 sequences are SGDLS and YYNGEE. Trimming at V came to 1 base and at J to 5 bases, leaving 8 bases not matched to a gene. CDR3 length: 16 amino acids.

In DNA form, the CDR3 reads TGCGCCAGCAGCCCTCGCGGGGGAGTAGCAGATACGCAGTATTTT. As protein: CASSPRGGVADTQYF. The gene calls are TRBV5-1 and TRBJ2-3, with TRBD2 matching over 7 bases. Per the germline V gene, CDR1 is SGHRS and CDR2 is YFSETQ. The CDR3 consists of 15 residues. V shed 4 bases, J shed 4 bases, and the junction held 9 bases outside the gene matches.

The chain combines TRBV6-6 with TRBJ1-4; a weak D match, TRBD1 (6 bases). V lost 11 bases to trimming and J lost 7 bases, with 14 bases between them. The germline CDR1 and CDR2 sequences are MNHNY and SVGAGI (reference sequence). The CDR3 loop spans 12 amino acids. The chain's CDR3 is CAGGGFSEKLFF. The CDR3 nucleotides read TGTGCCGGAGGGGGTTTTAGTGAAAAACTGTTTTTT.

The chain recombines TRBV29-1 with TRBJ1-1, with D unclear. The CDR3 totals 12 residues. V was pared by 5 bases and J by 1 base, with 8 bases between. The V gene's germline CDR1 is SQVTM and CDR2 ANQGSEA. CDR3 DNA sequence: TGCAGCGTTTATCCGGAGAACACTGAAGCTTTCTTT. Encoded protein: CSVYPENTEAFF.

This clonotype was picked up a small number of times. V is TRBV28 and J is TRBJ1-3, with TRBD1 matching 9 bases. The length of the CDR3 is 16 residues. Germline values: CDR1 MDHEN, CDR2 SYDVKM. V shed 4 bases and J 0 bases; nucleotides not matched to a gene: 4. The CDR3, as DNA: TGTGCCAGCAGTTCATCGGGACAGGGCTCTGGAAACACCATATATTTT. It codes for CASSSSGQGSGNTIYF.

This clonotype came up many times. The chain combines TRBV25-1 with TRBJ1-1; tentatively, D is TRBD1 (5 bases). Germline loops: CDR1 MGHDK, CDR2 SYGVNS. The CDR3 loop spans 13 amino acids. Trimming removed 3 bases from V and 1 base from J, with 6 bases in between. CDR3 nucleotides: TGTGCCAGCAGTGAGAGGGGGAACACTGAAGCTTTCTTT. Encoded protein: CASSERGNTEAFF.

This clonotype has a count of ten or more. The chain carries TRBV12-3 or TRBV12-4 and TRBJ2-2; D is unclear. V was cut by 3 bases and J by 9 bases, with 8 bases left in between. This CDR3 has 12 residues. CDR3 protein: CASSFSGWELFF. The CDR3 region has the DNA TGTGCCAGCAGTTTTTCGGGTTGGGAGCTGTTTTTT.

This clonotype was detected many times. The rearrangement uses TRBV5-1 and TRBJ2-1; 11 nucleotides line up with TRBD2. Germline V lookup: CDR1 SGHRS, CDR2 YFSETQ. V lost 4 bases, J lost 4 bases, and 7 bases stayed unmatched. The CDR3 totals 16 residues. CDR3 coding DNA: TGCGCCAGCAGCCCCTCCCTAGCGGGGGGTTACAATGAGCAGTTCTTC. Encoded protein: CASSPSLAGGYNEQFF.

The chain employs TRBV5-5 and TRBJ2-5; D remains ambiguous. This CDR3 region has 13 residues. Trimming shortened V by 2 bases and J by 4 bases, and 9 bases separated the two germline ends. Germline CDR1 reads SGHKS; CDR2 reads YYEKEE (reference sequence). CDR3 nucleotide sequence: TGTGCCAGCAGCTTAGGGTTCTCAGAGACCCAGTACTTC. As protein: CASSLGFSETQYF.

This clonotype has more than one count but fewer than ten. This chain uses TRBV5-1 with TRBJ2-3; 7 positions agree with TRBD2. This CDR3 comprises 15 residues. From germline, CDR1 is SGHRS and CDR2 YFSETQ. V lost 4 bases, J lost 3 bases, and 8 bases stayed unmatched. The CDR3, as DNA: TGCGCCAGCAGCAGGCAGCTACTAGCGACAGATACGCAGTATTTT. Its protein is CASSRQLLATDTQYF.

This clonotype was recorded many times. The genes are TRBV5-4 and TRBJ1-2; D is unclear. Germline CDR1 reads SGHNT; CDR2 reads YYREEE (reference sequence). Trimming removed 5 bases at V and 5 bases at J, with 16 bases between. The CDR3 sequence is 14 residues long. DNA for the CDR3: TGTGCCAGCAGACCCCCGGCCTCGGTATATGGCTACACCTTC. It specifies CASRPPASVYGYTF.

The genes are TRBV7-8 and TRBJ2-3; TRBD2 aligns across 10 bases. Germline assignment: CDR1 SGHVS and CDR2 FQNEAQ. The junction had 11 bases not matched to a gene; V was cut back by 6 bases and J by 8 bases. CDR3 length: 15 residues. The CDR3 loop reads CASREGLAAGGTQYF. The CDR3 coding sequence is TGTGCCAGCAGAGAAGGACTAGCGGCAGGGGGTACGCAGTATTTT.

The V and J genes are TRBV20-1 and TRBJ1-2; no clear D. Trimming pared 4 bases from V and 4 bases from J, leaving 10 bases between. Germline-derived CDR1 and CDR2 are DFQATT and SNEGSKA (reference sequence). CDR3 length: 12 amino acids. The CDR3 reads CSATSGSYGYTF. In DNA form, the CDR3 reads TGCAGTGCTACAAGTGGGAGCTATGGCTACACCTTC.

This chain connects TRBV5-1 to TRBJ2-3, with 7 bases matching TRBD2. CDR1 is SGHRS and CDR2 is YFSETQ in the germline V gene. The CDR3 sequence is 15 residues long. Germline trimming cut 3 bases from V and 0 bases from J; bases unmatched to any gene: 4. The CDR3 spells CASSYRAGSTDTQYF. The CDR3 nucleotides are TGCGCCAGCAGCTACCGAGCGGGGAGCACAGATACGCAGTATTTT. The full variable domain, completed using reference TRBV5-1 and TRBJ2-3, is KAGVTQTPRYLIKTRGQQVTLSCSPISGHRSVSWYQQTPGQGLQFLFEYFSETQRNKGNFPGRFSGRQFSNSRSEMNVSTLELGDSALYLCASSYRAGSTDTQYFGPGTRLTVL.

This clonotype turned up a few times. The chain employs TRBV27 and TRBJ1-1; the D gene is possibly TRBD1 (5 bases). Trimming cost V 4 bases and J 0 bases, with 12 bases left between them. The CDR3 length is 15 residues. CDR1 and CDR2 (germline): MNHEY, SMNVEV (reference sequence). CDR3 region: CASSWGGGMNTEAFF. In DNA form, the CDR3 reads TGTGCCAGCAGTTGGGGCGGCGGGATGAACACTGAAGCTTTCTTT.

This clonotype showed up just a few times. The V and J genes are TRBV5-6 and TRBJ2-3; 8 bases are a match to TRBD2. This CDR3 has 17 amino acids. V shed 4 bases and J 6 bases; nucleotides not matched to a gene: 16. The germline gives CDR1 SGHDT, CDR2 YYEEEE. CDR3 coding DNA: TGTGCCAGCAGCCCTTGGCCGGGGGGGAGGCAAGCTGATACGCAGTATTTT. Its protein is CASSPWPGGRQADTQYF.

The CDR3 is CASSVGGGQSGTDTQYF. The DNA for the CDR3 is TGTGCCAGCAGCGTAGGAGGAGGACAGTCGGGCACAGATACGCAGTATTTT. The J gene is TRBJ2-3, the V gene TRBV9; D is possibly TRBD1 (6 bases). CDR1 SGDLS and CDR2 YYNGEE come from the germline V gene. V lost 0 bases to trimming and J lost 1 base, with 15 bases between them. The CDR3 spans 17 residues.

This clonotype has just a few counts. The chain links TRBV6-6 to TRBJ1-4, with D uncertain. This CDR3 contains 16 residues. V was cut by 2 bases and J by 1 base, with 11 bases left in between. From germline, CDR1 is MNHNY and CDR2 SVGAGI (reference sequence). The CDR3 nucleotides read TGTGCCAGCAGTTACATCCCGTATGGAACTAATGAAAAACTGTTTTTT. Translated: CASSYIPYGTNEKLFF.

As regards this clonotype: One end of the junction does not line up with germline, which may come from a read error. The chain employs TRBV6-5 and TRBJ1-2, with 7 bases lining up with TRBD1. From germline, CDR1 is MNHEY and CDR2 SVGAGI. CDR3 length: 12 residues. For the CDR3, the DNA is TGTGCCGGAAAAGGGACTAAGGGGGCCCTCCTCTTC. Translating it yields CAGKGTKGALLF.

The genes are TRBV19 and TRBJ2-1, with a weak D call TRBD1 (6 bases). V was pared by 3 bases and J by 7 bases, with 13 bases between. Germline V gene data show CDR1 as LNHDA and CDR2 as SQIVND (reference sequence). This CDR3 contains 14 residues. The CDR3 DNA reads TGTGCCAGTAGTATTGGTACAGGGTGGAATGAGCAGTTCTTC. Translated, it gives CASSIGTGWNEQFF.

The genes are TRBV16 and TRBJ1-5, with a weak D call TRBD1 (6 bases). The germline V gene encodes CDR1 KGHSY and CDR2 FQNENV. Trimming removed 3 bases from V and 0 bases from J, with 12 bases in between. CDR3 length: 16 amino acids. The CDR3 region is CASSHRTAYSNQPQHF. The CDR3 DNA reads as TGTGCCAGCAGCCATAGGACAGCTTATAGCAATCAGCCCCAGCATTTT. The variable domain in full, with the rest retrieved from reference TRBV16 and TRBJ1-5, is GEEVAQTPKHLVRGEGQKAKLYCAPIKGHSYVFWYQQVLKNEFKFLISFQNENVFDETGMPKERFSAKCLPNSPCSLEIQATKLEDSAVYFCASSHRTAYSNQPQHFGDGTRLSIL.

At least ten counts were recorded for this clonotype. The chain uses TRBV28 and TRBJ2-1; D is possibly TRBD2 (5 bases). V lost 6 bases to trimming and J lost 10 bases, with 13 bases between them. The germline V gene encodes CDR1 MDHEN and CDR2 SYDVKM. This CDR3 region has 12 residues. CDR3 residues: CASSAAGGEQFF. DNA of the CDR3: TGTGCCAGCAGCGCCGCGGGCGGGGAGCAGTTCTTC.

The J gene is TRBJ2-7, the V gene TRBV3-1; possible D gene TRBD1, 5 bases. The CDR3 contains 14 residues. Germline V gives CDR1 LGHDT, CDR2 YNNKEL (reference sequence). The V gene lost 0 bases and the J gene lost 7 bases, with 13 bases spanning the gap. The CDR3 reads CASSQDEAGREQYF. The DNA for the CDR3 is TGTGCCAGCAGCCAAGATGAAGCAGGGCGGGAGCAGTACTTC.

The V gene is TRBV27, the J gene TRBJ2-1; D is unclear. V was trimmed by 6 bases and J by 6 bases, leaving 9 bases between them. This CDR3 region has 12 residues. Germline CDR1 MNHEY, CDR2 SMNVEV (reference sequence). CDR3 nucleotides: TGTGCCAGCAGCGGGCGTCGCAATGAGCAGTTCTTC. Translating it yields CASSGRRNEQFF.

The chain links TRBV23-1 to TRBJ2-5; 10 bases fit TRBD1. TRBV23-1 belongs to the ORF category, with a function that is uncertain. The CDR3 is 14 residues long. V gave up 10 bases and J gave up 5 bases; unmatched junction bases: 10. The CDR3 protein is CAKPGQGIGETQYF. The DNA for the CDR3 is TGCGCCAAGCCGGGACAGGGGATCGGGGAGACCCAGTACTTC.

The chain's CDR3 is CASSVSQHNEQFF. The DNA of the CDR3 is TGTGCCAGCAGCGTAAGCCAACACAATGAGCAGTTCTTC. The chain recombines TRBV9 with TRBJ2-1, with D unclear. Germline CDR1 SGDLS, CDR2 YYNGEE. V was pared by 1 base and J by 5 bases, with 7 bases between. The CDR3 length is 13 residues.

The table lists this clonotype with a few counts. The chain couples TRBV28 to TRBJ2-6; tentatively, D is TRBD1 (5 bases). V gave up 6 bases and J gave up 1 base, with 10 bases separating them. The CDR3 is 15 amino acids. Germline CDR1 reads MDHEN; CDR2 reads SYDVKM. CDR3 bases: TGTGCCAGCAGGTATCAGGGATCTGGGGCCAACGTCCTGACTTTC. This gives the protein CASRYQGSGANVLTF.